These 20 T cell receptor beta chains originate from one sample sequenced in a study of tumor-infiltrating lymphocytes in localized non-small cell lung cancer. The protocol was immunoSEQ multiplex PCR, while the TCRdb copy is restricted to in-frame clones and leaves out a portion. The sample contains some 13,000 clones, roughly 74% of which appear only once. Sequencing was performed on uninvolved lung tissue not adjacent to the tumor. All receptors derive from a human donor with non-small cell lung cancer.

CDR3 protein: CASTPNRVLQGGDTQYF. The CDR3 region has the DNA TGTGCCAGTACCCCGAACAGGGTTCTCCAGGGCGGGGATACGCAGTATTTT. The chain carries TRBV19 and TRBJ2-3; tentatively, D is TRBD1 (6 bases). V was shortened by 7 bases and J by 6 bases, with 26 bases between the two germline ends. CDR1 LNHDA and CDR2 SQIVND come from the germline V gene (reference sequence). The CDR3 is 17 amino acids.

The genes are TRBV9 and TRBJ2-3, with 8 bases lining up with TRBD1. CDR1 and CDR2 (germline): SGDLS, YYNGEE. The CDR3 extends over 16 amino acids. The junction had 8 bases not matched to a gene; V was cut back by 0 bases and J by 5 bases. The CDR3 loop is CASSVVPAQGGDTQYF. CDR3 nucleotides: TGTGCCAGCAGCGTAGTTCCAGCACAGGGGGGAGATACGCAGTATTTT.

V is TRBV2 and J is TRBJ2-5, with 8 bases matching TRBD1. The junction had 9 bases not matched to a gene; V was cut back by 7 bases and J by 5 bases. This CDR3 has 14 residues. Germline V gene data show CDR1 as SNHLY and CDR2 as FYNNEI. DNA of the CDR3: TGTGCCAGCACAAAGACAGGGGTAAGGGAGACCCAGTACTTC. Its translation is CASTKTGVRETQYF.

The chain uses TRBV28 and TRBJ2-5, with 8 nucleotides matching TRBD1. The CDR3 has 16 amino acids. The J segment lost 0 bases and the V segment lost 6 bases, leaving 9 bases of the junction unmatched. Looked up from germline, CDR1 is MDHEN and CDR2 is SYDVKM. This CDR3 is CASRKQTGAHQETQYF. The CDR3 DNA is TGTGCCAGCAGGAAACAGACAGGGGCACACCAAGAGACCCAGTACTTC.

The genes are TRBV28 and TRBJ2-1; TRBD2 agrees at 10 bases. This CDR3 has 18 amino acids. Germline assignment: CDR1 MDHEN and CDR2 SYDVKM. With V trimmed by 3 bases and J by 8 bases, 16 bases remained unmatched. Here the CDR3 DNA reads TGTGCCAGCAGTTTCCCCAGCGGGGGGGGGTTGTATATGGATGAGCAGTTCTTC. As protein: CASSFPSGGGLYMDEQFF.

V is TRBV27 and J is TRBJ2-6; D remains ambiguous. CDR3 length: 15 residues. V was clipped by 6 bases and J by 2 bases, with 11 bases between them. Germline values: CDR1 MNHEY, CDR2 SMNVEV (reference sequence). CDR3 sequence: CASSRRSAGANVLTF. The CDR3, as DNA: TGTGCCAGCAGCCGTCGATCGGCTGGGGCCAACGTCCTGACTTTC.

V gene TRBV5-1 combines with J gene TRBJ2-2; no definite D call. V lost 6 bases to trimming and J lost 6 bases, with 12 bases between them. In germline, CDR1 is SGHRS, CDR2 YFSETQ. This CDR3 has 13 residues. CDR3 protein: CASNPDPSGELFF. As DNA, the CDR3 is TGCGCCAGCAATCCGGACCCGTCCGGGGAGCTGTTTTTT. The full variable domain, completed using reference TRBV5-1 and TRBJ2-2, is KAGVTQTPRYLIKTRGQQVTLSCSPISGHRSVSWYQQTPGQGLQFLFEYFSETQRNKGNFPGRFSGRQFSNSRSEMNVSTLELGDSALYLCASNPDPSGELFFGEGSRLTVL.

The chain links TRBV4-3 to TRBJ1-1; D unclear. Trimming left V 7 bases short and J 4 bases short, with 19 bases between. The CDR3 sequence is 15 residues long. Germline CDR1 reads LGHNA; CDR2 reads YSLEER. The CDR3 spells CASMTLDTPFTEAFF. CDR3 nucleotides: TGCGCCAGCATGACTTTAGACACCCCCTTCACTGAAGCTTTCTTT.

This clone turned up a few times. The rearrangement uses TRBV19 and TRBJ1-4, with a weak D call TRBD1 (6 bases). Germline CDR1 LNHDA, CDR2 SQIVND (reference sequence). V lost 5 bases and J 3 bases, leaving 13 bases between the germline ends. The CDR3 totals 15 residues. CDR3 in DNA: TGTGCCAGTAGTCCATACAGGGAACCTAATGAAAAACTGTTTTTT. This codes for CASSPYREPNEKLFF.

The sample holds a few counts of this clone. This chain uses TRBV19 with TRBJ1-5, with TRBD1 matching 9 bases. The CDR3 is 16 amino acids. CDR1 and CDR2 from the germline V gene are LNHDA and SQIVND (reference sequence). The V and J ends lost 5 bases and 5 bases, in that order; junction bases with no gene match: 10. The CDR3 region is CASSSRGDRAYQPQHF. CDR3 sequence (DNA): TGTGCCAGTAGTTCCCGGGGGGACAGGGCCTATCAGCCCCAGCATTTT.

The J gene is TRBJ1-1, the V gene TRBV28; tentatively, D is TRBD1 (5 bases). There are 12 residues in the CDR3. Germline CDR1 and CDR2: MDHEN and SYDVKM. V lost 8 bases and J lost 1, with 8 bases in between. The CDR3 DNA reads TGTGCCAGCCTCGGGGCGAACACTGAAGCTTTCTTT. Amino acid sequence: CASLGANTEAFF.

The chain has TRBV5-1 and TRBJ2-7; TRBD2 is a possible D gene (5 bases). The V gene lost 2 bases and the J gene lost 3 bases, with 9 bases spanning the gap. The germline gives CDR1 SGHRS, CDR2 YFSETQ. The CDR3 has 13 amino acids. The CDR3 coding sequence is TGCGCCAGCAGCTTTACGGGAAACTACGAGCAGTACTTC. Translation gives CASSFTGNYEQYF.

V is TRBV11-2 and J is TRBJ2-3; D not certain. The CDR3 is 14 residues long. V gave up 3 bases and J gave up 2 bases, with 9 bases separating them. Germline CDR1 and CDR2: SGHAT and FQNNGV. The CDR3 DNA sequence: TGTGCCAGCAGCTTGGGTCCCTACACAGATACGCAGTATTTT. Amino acid sequence: CASSLGPYTDTQYF.

The gene calls are TRBV13 and TRBJ2-7, with D unresolved. The CDR3 is 14 amino acids. V was trimmed by 1 base and J by 5 bases, leaving 12 bases between them. Per the germline V gene, CDR1 is PRHDT and CDR2 is FYEKMQ (reference sequence). The CDR3 protein is CASSLDALANEQYF. The CDR3 DNA is TGTGCCAGCAGCTTAGATGCACTTGCTAACGAGCAGTACTTC.

This chain joins TRBV29-1 and TRBJ1-3; D remains ambiguous. This CDR3 is 13 amino acids long. V was shortened by 4 bases and J by 4 bases, with 11 bases between the two germline ends. Germline CDR1 SQVTM, CDR2 ANQGSEA. CDR3 sequence reads: CSVAYSGGNTIYF. The CDR3 coding sequence is TGCAGCGTTGCCTACAGTGGGGGAAACACCATATATTTT. Full variable domain (remainder filled in from reference TRBV29-1 and TRBJ1-3): SAVISQKPSRDICQRGTSLTIQCQVDSQVTMMFWYRQQPGQSLTLIATANQGSEATYESGFVIDKFPISRPNLTFSTLTVSNMSPEDSSIYLCSVAYSGGNTIYFGEGSWLTVV.

The rearrangement uses TRBV25-1 and TRBJ2-7; 7 nucleotides agree with TRBD1. CDR1 MGHDK and CDR2 SYGVNS come from the germline V gene. The ends lost 6 bases at V and 1 base at J; junction bases unmatched: 6. This CDR3 contains 14 residues. The DNA for the CDR3 is TGTGCCAGCAGCAACAGGGGACCATCCTACGAGCAGTACTTC. Translating gives CASSNRGPSYEQYF.

The V and J genes are TRBV7-2 and TRBJ2-7; no clear D. The CDR3 is made up of 13 amino acids. Trimming pared 1 base from V and 6 bases from J, leaving 10 bases between. CDR1 and CDR2 (germline): SGHTA, FQGNSA. The CDR3 sequence is CASSLDLLGEQYF. CDR3 nucleotides: TGTGCCAGCAGCTTAGACCTTTTGGGCGAGCAGTACTTC.

In this sample, this clone turned up a few times. V is TRBV6-5 and J is TRBJ2-7, with no clear D. The CDR3 is 12 amino acids. Trimming pared 10 bases from V and 7 bases from J, leaving 17 bases between. The V gene's germline CDR1 is MNHEY and CDR2 SVGAGI. CDR3 protein: CATAMDGREQYF. The CDR3 coding sequence is TGTGCCACCGCGATGGACGGTCGGGAGCAGTACTTC.

The V call is TRBV28, the J call TRBJ2-5; the D gene is possibly TRBD1 (5 bases). Germline lookup yields CDR1 MDHEN and CDR2 SYDVKM. The CDR3 loop spans 12 amino acids. V gave up 8 bases and J gave up 4 bases, with 11 bases separating them. In DNA form, the CDR3 reads TGTGCCAGCGGGGCAGGGATAGAGACCCAGTACTTC. Its protein is CASGAGIETQYF.

J is TRBJ1-5 and V is TRBV28, with 8 bases matching TRBD1. V was clipped by 5 bases and J by 4 bases; unmatched bases: 7. Germline loops: CDR1 MDHEN, CDR2 SYDVKM. This CDR3 spans 15 amino acids. Written as DNA, the CDR3 is TGTGCCAGCAGTGACAGGGGAGGTTATAATCAGCCCCAGCATTTT. Protein: CASSDRGGYNQPQHF.